What follows is one T cell receptor beta chain and its context. This entry belongs to a study of blood T cell repertoires in COVID-19. In the study overall: The study drew acute and convalescent COVID-19 samples from the United States, Italy and Spain. Sources were T cells, B-cell-depleted T cells, or PBMCs; the material itself was cDNA or gDNA.

Trimming cost V 0 bases and J 2 bases, with 12 bases left between them. The CDR3 totals 15 residues. Germline V lookup: CDR1 SGHTS, CDR2 YDEGEE. The authors' processing: Reference gene primer amplification gave estimated nucleated cell counts. This table comes from immunoSEQ multiplex PCR, and its TCRdb copy is limited to in-frame clones, with some not included. The V and J calls and clone size are taken from that table; D and trimming were inferred from the DNA. The repertoire includes about 240,000 clones, approximately 87% of them detected once, and 6.2% sits in the top ten. The origin of this receptor is a man in his 60s with acute or convalescent COVID-19. This sequence joins TRBV5-8 and TRBJ2-7; D is uncertain. The specimen sequenced was peripheral blood. CDR3 loop: CASSLGFSPPYEQYF. The DNA for the CDR3 is TGTGCCAGCAGCTTGGGCTTTAGCCCACCCTACGAGCAGTACTTC.